The source of this TCR beta chain is a study of T cells after posttransplantation cyclophosphamide. General study results and limits: Skin or GI-infiltrating T cells shared few TRB sequences with blood. Later post-transplant blood repertoires were often dominated by donor CD8+ memory clones. Recipient CMV seropositivity and CMV reactivation strongly tracked TRB clonality.

This clone has a count of ten or more. The antigen is unknown. The protocol was immunoSEQ multiplex PCR, while the TCRdb copy is restricted to in-frame clones and leaves out a portion. The record shows fewer than 55,000 clones for this sample, with no singletons present. This CDR3 region has 14 residues. V dropped 5 bases and J dropped 4; count of bases not matched to a gene: 6. Germline CDR1 is LNHDA and CDR2 is SQIVND (reference sequence). This receptor was obtained from a middle-aged man in good health, CMV-negative, and a related stem cell transplant donor. Material: PBMCs. J is TRBJ1-2 and V is TRBV19, with TRBD1 matching over 8 bases. The CDR3 here is CASSPGQGGYGYTF. The CDR3 nucleotides read TGTGCCAGTAGTCCTGGACAGGGCGGCTATGGCTACACCTTC.